This T cell receptor (beta chain) was captured in a study of T cells expressing NK-cell markers. With the 5' RACE reads reprocessed, TCRdb shows one record per CDR3 protein and no DNA. The repertoire table contains roughly 170,000 distinct CDR3 sequences. The V gene's germline CDR1 is SGHVS and CDR2 FNYEAQ. The CDR3 contains 12 residues. The clonotype originates from a woman aged 18-69 years in good health. What was sequenced was blood T cells: a sorted CD56 or NKG2C T cell subset, CD4+ or CD8+ T cells, or bulk PBMC T cells (not recorded which). The J gene is TRBJ2-5, the V gene TRBV7-6. The CDR3 loop is CASSSSDETQYF. Supplemented by reference TRBV7-6 and TRBJ2-5, the full variable domain reads GAGVSQSPRYKVTKRGQDVALRCDPISGHVSLYWYRQALGQGPEFLTYFNYEAQQDKSGLPNDRFSAERPEGSISTLTIQRTEQRDSAMYRCASSSSDETQYFGPGTRLLVL.